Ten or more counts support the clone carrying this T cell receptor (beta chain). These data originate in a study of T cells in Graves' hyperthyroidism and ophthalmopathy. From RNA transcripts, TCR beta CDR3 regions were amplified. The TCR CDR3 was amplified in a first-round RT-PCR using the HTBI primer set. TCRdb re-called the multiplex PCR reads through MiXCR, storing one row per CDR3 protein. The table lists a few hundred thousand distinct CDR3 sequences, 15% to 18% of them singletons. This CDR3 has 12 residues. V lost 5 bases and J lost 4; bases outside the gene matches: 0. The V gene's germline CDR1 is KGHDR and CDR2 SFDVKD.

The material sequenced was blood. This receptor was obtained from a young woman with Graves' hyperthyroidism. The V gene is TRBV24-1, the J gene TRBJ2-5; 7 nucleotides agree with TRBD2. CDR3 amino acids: CATSGGGETQYF. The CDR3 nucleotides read TGTGCCACCAGTGGCGGGGGAGAGACCCAGTACTTC.